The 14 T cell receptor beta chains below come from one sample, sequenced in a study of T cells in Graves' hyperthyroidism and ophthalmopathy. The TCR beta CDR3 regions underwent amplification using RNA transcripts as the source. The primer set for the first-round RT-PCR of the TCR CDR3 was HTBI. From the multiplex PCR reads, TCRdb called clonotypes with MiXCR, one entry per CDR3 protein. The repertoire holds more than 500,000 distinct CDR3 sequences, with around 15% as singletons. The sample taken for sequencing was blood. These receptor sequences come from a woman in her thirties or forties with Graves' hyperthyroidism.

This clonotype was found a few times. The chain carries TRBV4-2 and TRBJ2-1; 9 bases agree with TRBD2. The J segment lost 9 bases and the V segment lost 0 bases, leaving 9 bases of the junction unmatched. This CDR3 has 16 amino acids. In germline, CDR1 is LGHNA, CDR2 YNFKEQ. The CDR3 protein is CASSQDRSTSGFEQFF. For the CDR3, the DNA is TGTGCCAGCAGCCAAGATAGGAGTACTAGCGGGTTTGAGCAGTTCTTC.

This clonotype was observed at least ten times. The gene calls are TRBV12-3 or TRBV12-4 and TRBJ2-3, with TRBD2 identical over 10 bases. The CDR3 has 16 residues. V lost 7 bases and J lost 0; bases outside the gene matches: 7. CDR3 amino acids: CASNPGLAESTDTQYF. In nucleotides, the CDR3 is TGTGCCAGCAACCCCGGACTAGCGGAGAGCACAGATACGCAGTATTTT.

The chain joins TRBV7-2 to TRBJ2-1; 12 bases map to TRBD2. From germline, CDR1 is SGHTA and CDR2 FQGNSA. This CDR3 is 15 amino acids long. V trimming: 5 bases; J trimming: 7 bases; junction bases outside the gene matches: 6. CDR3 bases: TGTGCCAGCAGCCGCGGACTAGCGGGATGGAATGAGCAGTTCTTC. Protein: CASSRGLAGWNEQFF.

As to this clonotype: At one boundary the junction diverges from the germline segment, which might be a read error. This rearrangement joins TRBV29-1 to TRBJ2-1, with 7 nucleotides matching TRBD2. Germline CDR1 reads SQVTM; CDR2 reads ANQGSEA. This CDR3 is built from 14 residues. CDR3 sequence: CSVAGAGGLNEKFF. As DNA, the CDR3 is TGCAGCGTCGCGGGAGCCGGGGGTCTCAATGAGAAGTTCTTC.

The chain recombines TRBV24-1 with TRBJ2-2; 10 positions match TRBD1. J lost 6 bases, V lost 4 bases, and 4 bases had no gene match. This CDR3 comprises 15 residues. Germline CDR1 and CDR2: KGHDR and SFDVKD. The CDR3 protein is CATSDPGQGAGELFF. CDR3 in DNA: TGTGCCACCAGTGACCCCGGACAGGGGGCCGGGGAGCTGTTTTTT.

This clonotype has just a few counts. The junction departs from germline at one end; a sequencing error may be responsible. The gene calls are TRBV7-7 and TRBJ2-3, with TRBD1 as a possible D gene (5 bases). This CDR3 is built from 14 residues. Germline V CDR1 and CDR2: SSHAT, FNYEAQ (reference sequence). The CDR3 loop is CASSTDRNTDTQYF. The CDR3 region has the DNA TGTGCTAGCAGTACCGACAGAAACACAGATACGCAGTATTTT.

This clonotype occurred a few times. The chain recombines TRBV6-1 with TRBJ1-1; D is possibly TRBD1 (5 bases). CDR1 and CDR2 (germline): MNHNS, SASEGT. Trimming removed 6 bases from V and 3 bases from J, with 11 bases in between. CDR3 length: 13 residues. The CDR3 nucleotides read TGTGCCAGCAGAGTAGGGGCGGACACTGAAGCTTTCTTT. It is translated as CASRVGADTEAFF.

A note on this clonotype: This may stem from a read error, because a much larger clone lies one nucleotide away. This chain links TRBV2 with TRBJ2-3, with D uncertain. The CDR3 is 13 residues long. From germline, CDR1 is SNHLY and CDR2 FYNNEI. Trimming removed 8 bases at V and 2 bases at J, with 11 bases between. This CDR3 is CASGPEYTDTQYF. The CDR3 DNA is TGTGCCAGCGGCCCTGAGTACACAGATACGCAGTATTTT. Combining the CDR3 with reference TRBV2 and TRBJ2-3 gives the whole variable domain EPEVTQTPSHQVTQMGQEVILRCVPISNHLYFYWYRQILGQKVEFLVSFYNNEISEKSEIFDDQFSVERPDGSNFTLKIRSTKLEDSAMYFCASGPEYTDTQYFGPGTRLTVL.

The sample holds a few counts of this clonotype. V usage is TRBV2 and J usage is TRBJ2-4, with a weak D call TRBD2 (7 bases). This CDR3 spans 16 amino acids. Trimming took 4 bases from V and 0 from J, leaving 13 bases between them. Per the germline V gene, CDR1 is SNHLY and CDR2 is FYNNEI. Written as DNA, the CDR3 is TGTGCCAGCAGTGTGGCGGGGGCCGTAGCCAAAAACATTCAGTACTTC. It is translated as CASSVAGAVAKNIQYF.

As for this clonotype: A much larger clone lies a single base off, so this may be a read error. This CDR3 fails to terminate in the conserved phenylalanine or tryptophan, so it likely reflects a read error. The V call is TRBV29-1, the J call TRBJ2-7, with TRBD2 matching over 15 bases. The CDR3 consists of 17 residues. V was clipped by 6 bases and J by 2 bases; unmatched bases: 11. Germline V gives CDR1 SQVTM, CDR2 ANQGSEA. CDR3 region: CSVTSGLAGGDPYEQYL. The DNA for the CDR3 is TGCAGCGTCACCTCGGGACTAGCGGGAGGAGATCCCTACGAGCAGTACCTC.

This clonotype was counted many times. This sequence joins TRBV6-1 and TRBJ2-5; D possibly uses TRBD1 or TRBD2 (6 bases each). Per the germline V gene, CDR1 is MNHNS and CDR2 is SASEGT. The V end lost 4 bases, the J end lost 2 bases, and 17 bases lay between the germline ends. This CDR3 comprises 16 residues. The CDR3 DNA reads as TGTGCCAGCAGTGGGAGGGGGATGGGCAGACAAGAGACCCAGTACTTC. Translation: CASSGRGMGRQETQYF.

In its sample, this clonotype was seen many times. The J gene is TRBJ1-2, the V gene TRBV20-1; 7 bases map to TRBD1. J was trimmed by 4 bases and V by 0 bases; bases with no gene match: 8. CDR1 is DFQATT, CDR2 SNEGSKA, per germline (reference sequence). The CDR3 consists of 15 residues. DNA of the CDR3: TGCAGTGCTAGAGATCTGGGGCAGGGGGGCTATGGCTACACCTTC. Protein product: CSARDLGQGGYGYTF.

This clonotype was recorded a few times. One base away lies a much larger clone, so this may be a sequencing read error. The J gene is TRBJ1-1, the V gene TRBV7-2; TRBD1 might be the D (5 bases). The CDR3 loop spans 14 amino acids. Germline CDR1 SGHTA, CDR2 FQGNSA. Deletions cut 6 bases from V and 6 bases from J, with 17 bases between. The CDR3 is CASRLGAVGAEAFF. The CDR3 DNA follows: TGTGCCAGCAGGCTTGGGGCGGTGGGGGCTGAAGCTTTCTTT.

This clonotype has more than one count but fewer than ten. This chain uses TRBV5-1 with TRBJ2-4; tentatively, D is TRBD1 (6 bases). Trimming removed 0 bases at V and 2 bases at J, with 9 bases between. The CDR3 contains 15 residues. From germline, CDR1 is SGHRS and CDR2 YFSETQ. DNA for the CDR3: TGCGCCAGCAGCTTGGACGGACAGTCCAAAAACATTCAGTACTTC. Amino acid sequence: CASSLDGQSKNIQYF. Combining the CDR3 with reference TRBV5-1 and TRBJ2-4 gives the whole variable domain KAGVTQTPRYLIKTRGQQVTLSCSPISGHRSVSWYQQTPGQGLQFLFEYFSETQRNKGNFPGRFSGRQFSNSRSEMNVSTLELGDSALYLCASSLDGQSKNIQYFGAGTRLSVL.